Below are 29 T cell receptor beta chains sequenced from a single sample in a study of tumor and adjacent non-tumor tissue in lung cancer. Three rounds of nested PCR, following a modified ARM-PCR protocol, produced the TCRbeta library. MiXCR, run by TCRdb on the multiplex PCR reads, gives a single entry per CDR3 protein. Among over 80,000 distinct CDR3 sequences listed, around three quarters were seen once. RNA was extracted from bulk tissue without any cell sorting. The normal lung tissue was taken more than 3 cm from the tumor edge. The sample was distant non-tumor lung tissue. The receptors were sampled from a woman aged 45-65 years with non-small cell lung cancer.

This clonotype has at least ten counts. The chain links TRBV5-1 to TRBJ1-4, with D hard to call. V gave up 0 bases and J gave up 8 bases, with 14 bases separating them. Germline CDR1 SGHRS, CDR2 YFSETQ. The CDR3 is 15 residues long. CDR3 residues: CASSLDSPEWEKLFF. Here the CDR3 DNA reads TGCGCCAGCAGCTTGGACTCACCCGAGTGGGAAAAACTGTTTTTT.

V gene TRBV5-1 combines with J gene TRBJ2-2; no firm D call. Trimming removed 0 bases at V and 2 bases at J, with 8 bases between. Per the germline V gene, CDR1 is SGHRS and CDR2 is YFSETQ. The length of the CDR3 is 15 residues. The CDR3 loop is CASSLEALNTGELFF. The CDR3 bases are TGCGCCAGCAGCTTGGAAGCCCTTAACACCGGGGAGCTGTTTTTT.

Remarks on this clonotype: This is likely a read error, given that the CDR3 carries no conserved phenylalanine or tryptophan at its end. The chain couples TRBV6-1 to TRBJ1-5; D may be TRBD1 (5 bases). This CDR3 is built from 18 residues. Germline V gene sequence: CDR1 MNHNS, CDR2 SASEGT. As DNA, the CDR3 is TGTGTCACCGCGACTCAGGGAGCCGCGGGGTATAGCAATCAGCCCCAGCATTCT. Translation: CVTATQGAAGYSNQPQHS.

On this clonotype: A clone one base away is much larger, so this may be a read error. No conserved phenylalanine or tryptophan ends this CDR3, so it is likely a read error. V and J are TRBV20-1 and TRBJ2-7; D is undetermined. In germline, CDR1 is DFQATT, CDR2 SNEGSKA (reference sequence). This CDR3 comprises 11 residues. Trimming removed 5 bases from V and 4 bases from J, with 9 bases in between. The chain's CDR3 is CSAVYLYEQYL. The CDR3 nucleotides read TGCAGTGCTGTCTACCTTTACGAGCAGTACTTA.

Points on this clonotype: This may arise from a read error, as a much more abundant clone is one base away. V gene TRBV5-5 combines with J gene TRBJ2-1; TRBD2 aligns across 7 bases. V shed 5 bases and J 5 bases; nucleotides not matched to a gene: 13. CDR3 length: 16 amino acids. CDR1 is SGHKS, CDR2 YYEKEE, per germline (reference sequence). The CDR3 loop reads CASRNWEGPSHNEQFF. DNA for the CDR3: TGTGCCAGCAGAAATTGGGAGGGACCGTCACACAATGAGCAGTTCTTC.

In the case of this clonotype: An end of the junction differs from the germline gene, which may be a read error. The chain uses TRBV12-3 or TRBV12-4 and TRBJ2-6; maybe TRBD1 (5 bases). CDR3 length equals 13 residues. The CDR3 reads CASSSSGANVLIF. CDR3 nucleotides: TGTGCCAGCAGTTCGTCTGGGGCCAACGTACTGATTTTC.

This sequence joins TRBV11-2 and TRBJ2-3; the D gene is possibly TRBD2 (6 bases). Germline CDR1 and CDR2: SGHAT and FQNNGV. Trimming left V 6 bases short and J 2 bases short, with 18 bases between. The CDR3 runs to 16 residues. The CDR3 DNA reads TGTGCCAGCAGGGAGACTAACGGGGGTATCACAGATACGCAGTATTTT. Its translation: CASRETNGGITDTQYF.

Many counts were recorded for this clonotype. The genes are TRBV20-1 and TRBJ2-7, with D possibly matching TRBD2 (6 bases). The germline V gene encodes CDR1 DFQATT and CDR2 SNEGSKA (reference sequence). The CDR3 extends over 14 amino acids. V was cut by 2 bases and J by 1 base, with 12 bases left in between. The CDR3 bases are TGCAGTGCTAGAAGGGCTGGACTATCCTACGAGCAGTACTTC. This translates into CSARRAGLSYEQYF.

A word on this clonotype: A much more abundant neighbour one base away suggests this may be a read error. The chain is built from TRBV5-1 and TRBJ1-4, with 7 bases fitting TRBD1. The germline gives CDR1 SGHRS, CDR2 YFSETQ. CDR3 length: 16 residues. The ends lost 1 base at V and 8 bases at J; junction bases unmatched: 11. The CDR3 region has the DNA TGCGCCAGCAGCTTGACCGGAACAGGGGACACCGAAAAACTGTTTTTT. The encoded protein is CASSLTGTGDTEKLFF.

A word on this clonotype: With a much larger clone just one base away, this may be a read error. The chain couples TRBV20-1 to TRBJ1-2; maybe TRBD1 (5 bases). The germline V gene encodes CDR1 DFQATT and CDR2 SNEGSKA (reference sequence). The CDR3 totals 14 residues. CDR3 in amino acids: CNARVGGVGYGYTF. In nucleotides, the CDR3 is TGCAATGCTAGAGTTGGGGGGGTGGGCTATGGCTACACCTTC.

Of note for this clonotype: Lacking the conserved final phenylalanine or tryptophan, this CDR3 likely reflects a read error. The CDR3 nucleotides read TGTGCCGGCAGCGTTAACCCGGACTGGAATCAACCCCAGCATGTT. Its protein product is CAGSVNPDWNQPQHV. The V gene is TRBV5-5, the J gene TRBJ1-5, with D uncertain. This CDR3 has 15 residues. CDR1 is SGHKS, CDR2 YYEKEE, per germline (reference sequence).

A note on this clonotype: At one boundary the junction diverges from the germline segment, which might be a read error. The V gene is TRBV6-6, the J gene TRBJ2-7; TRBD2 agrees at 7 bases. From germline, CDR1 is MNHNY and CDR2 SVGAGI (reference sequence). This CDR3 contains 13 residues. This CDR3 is CTSSYSGDYDQYF. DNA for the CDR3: TGTACCAGCAGTTACTCCGGGGACTACGATCAGTACTTC.

Here the CDR3 reads CASSFEGEVNTEAFF. The CDR3 coding sequence is TGTGCCAGCAGTTTTGAGGGAGAGGTGAACACTGAAGCTTTCTTT. This chain uses TRBV6-6 with TRBJ1-1; D uncertain. CDR1 is MNHNY, CDR2 SVGAGI, per germline (reference sequence). V gave up 4 bases and J gave up 0 bases, with 12 bases separating them. The CDR3 totals 15 residues.

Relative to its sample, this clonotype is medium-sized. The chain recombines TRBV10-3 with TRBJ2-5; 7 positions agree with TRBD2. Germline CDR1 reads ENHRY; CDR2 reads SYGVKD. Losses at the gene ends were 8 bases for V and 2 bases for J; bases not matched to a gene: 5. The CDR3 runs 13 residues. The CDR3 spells CAIASSGQETQYF. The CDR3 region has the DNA TGTGCCATCGCCTCTAGCGGACAAGAGACCCAGTACTTC.

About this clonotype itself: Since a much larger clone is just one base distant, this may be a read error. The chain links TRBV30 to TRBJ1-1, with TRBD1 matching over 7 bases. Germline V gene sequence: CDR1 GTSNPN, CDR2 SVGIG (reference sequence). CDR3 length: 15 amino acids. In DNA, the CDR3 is TGTGCCTGGAGTCCGGGCGGCAGGGGGGCCAGTGAAGCTTCCTTT. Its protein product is CAWSPGGRGASEASF.

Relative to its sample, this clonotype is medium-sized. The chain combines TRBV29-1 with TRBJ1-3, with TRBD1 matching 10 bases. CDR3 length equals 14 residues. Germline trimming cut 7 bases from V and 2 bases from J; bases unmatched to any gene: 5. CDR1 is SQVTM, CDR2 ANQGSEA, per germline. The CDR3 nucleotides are TGCAGCGCATCCGGGACAGGGGCTGGAAACACCATATATTTT. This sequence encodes CSASGTGAGNTIYF. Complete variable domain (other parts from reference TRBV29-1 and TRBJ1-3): SAVISQKPSRDICQRGTSLTIQCQVDSQVTMMFWYRQQPGQSLTLIATANQGSEATYESGFVIDKFPISRPNLTFSTLTVSNMSPEDSSIYLCSASGTGAGNTIYFGEGSWLTVV.

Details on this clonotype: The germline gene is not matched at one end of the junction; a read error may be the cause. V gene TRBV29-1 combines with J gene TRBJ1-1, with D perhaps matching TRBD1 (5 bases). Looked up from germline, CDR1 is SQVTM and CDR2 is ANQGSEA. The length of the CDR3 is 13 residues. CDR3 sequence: CSVSHGDYTEAFF. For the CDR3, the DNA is TGCAGCGTATCCCACGGGGACTACACCGAAGCTTTCTTT.

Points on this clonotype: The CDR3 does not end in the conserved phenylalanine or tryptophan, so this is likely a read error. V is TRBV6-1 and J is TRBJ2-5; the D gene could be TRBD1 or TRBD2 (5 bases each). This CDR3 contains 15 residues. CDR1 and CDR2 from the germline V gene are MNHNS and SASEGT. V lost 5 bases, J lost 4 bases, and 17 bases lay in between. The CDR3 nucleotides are TGTGCCAGCAGTTTTTCCGGGACGAGGAGAGAGACCCAGTACTTA. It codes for CASSFSGTRRETQYL.

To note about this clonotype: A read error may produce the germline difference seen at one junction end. The CDR3 region is CPSSHSTQGDAYNEQFF. DNA of the CDR3: TGCCCCAGCAGCCACTCGACACAGGGGGATGCATACAATGAGCAGTTCTTC. The rearrangement joins TRBV4-1 to TRBJ2-1; TRBD1 matches at 8 bases. Germline-derived CDR1 and CDR2 are MGHRA and YSYEKL. The CDR3 totals 17 residues.

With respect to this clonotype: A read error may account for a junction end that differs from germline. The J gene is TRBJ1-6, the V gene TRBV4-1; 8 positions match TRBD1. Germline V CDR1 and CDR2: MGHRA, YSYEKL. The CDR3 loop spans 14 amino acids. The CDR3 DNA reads TGCGCCAGCAGCCCCAGGACAGGGAATTCACCCCTCCACTTC. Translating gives CASSPRTGNSPLHF.

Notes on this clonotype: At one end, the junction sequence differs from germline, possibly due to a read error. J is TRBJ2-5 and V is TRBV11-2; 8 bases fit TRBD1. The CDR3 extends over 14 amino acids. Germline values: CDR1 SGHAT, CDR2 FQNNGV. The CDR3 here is CASSLPGGSETHYF. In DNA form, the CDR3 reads TGTGCCAGTAGCTTACCAGGGGGCTCGGAGACCCATTACTTC.

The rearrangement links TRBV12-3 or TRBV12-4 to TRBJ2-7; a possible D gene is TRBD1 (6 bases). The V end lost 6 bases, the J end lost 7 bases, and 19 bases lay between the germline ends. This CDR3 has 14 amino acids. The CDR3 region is CASRPGTNPSEQYF. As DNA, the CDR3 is TGTGCCAGCAGGCCCGGGACAAATCCGTCAGAGCAGTACTTC.

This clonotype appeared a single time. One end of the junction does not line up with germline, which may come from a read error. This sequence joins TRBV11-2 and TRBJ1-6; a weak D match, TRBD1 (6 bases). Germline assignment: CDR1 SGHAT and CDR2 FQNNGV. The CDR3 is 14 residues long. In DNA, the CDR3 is TGTACCAGCAGCCTAGGCAGGGGTAATTCACCCCTCCACTTT. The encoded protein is CTSSLGRGNSPLHF.

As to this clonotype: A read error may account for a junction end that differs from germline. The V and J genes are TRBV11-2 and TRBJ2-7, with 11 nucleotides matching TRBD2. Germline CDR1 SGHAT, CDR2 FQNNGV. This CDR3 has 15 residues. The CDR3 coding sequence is TGTGCCAGCAGTATCGGACTAGCGGGCACCTACGAGCACTACTTC. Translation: CASSIGLAGTYEHYF.

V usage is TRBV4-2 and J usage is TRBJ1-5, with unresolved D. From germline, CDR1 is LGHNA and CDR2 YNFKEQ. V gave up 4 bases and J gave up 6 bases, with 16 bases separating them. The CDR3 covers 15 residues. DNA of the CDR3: TGTGCCAGCAGCCGAGACCTCACTGGCAGTCAGCCCCAGCATTTT. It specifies CASSRDLTGSQPQHF.

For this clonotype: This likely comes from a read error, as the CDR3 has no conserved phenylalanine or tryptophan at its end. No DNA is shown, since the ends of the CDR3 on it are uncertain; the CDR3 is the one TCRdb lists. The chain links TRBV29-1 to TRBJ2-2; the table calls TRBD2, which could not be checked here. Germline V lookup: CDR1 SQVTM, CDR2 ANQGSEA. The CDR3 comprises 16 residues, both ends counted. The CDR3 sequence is CSVEPLEGGRTGELFY.

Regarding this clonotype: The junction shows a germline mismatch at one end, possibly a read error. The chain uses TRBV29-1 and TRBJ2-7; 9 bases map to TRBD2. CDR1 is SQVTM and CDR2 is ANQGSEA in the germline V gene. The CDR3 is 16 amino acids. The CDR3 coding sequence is TGCAGCGTTGAAGGGGCTAGCGGGGTCCCGGGGACCGAGCAGTGCTTC. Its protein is CSVEGASGVPGTEQCF.

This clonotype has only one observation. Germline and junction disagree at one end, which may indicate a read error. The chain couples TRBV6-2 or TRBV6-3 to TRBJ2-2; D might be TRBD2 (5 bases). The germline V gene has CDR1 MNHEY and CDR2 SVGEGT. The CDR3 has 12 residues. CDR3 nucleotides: TGTGCCAGCAACCCAGACACCGGGGAACTGTCTTTT. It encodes CASNPDTGELSF.

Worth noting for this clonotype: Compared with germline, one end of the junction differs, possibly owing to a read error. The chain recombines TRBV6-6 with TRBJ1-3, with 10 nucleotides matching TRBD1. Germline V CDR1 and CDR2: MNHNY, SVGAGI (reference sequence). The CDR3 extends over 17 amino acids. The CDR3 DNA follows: TGTGCAAGCAGTTTTACCGGGACAGGGGACTCTGGAAACACCATATATTTT. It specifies CASSFTGTGDSGNTIYF.